Listed below are T cell receptor beta chains from one sample, sequenced in a study of CD8+ T cells in alopecia areata. The method was immunoSEQ multiplex PCR; TCRdb's version includes in-frame clones alone and lacks a portion of them. Found here are roughly 170,000 clones, roughly 62% of them singletons; the top ten hold 10% to 15%. This material consisted of CD8+ T cells sorted from blood, taken at week 24, from a patient treated with tofacitinib. The receptors were sampled from a human donor with alopecia areata. Both conserved end residues are part of each CDR3. Fields, in order: V gene, J gene, clone size, D gene, CDR3 protein, CDR3 DNA. A D gene is named only where the DNA matches it firmly. Only part of the rows carry a size: once, few, many, or a class if the clone is expanded.

TRBV9,TRBJ2-3,few,-,CASSLRLKTDTQYF,TGTGCCAGCAGCTTACGACTGAAGACAGATACGCAGTATTTT
TRBV30,TRBJ2-6,few,-,CGGWSGSGANVLTF,TGTGGAGGTTGGAGTGGAAGTGGGGCCAACGTCCTGACTTTC
TRBV12-5,TRBJ2-7,-,-,CASASLTEGKGYEQYF,TGTGCTAGTGCCTCACTGACGGAGGGGAAAGGCTACGAGCAGTACTTC
TRBV30,TRBJ1-5,-,-,CAWSRGSNQPQHF,TGTGCCTGGAGTAGGGGTAGCAATCAGCCCCAGCATTTT
TRBV7-9,TRBJ2-1,few,-,CASRTTTPDPPIPNEQFF,TGTGCCAGCAGAACCACCACTCCAGACCCTCCAATCCCCAATGAGCAGTTCTTC
TRBV7-9,TRBJ2-3,few,-,CASSLGQTSTDTQYF,TGTGCCAGCAGCTTAGGGCAAACATCCACAGATACGCAGTATTTT
TRBV7-8,TRBJ1-6,-,-,CASSLHSYNWTPLHF,TGTGCCAGCAGCTTACACAGTTACAACTGGACACCCCTCCACTTT
TRBV9,TRBJ1-1,-,TRBD1,CASSAQGAATEAFF,TGTGCCAGCAGTGCACAGGGGGCGGCCACTGAAGCTTTCTTT
TRBV6-5,TRBJ2-2,-,TRBD1,CASSLGQANTGELFF,TGTGCCAGCAGTTTGGGACAGGCGAACACCGGGGAGCTGTTTTTT
TRBV30,TRBJ2-7,-,TRBD1,CAWSVGTGGYEQYF,TGTGCCTGGAGTGTAGGGACAGGGGGCTACGAGCAGTACTTC
TRBV21-1,TRBJ2-5,-,-,CASSHHRDRGPETQYF,TGTGCCAGCAGTCACCACCGGGACAGGGGGCCGGAGACCCAGTACTTC
TRBV29-1,TRBJ1-2,-,-,CSVEMGDYGYGYTF,TGCAGCGTTGAAATGGGGGACTATGGGTATGGCTACACCTTC
TRBV18,TRBJ2-3,-,-,CASSPPETQIDTQYF,TGTGCCAGCTCACCACCGGAGACCCAAATCGATACGCAGTATTTT
TRBV29-1,TRBJ1-1,-,-,CSVEEPPANTEAFF,TGCAGCGTTGAAGAACCTCCGGCGAACACTGAAGCTTTCTTT